The T cell receptor (beta chain) described here comes from a study of blood T cell repertoires in COVID-19. Produced via immunoSEQ multiplex PCR; TCRdb's table is partial and in-frame only. The data show about 240,000 clones, around four fifths seen once. This TCR came from a woman aged 55-69 years with active or convalescent COVID-19. Sequencing was performed on peripheral blood.

The CDR3 region is CASSGTGDPEAFF. The CDR3 nucleotides are TGTGCCAGCAGTGGTACAGGGGACCCTGAAGCTTTCTTT. V usage is TRBV9 and J usage is TRBJ1-1; 7 nucleotides line up with TRBD1. CDR1 is SGDLS, CDR2 YYNGEE, per germline. Losses at the gene ends were 5 bases for V and 6 bases for J; bases not matched to a gene: 7. This CDR3 region has 13 residues.